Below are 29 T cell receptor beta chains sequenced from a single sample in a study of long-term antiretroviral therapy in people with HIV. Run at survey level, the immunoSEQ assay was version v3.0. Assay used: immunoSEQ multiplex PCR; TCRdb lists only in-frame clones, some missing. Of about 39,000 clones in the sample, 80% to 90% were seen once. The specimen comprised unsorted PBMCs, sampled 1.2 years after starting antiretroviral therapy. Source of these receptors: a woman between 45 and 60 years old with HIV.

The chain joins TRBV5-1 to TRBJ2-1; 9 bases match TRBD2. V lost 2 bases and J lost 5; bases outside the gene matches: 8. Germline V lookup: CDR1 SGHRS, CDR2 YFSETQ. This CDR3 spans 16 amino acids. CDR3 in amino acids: CASSLGLAGTNNEQFF. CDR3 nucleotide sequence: TGCGCCAGCAGCTTAGGCCTAGCGGGGACAAACAATGAGCAGTTCTTC.

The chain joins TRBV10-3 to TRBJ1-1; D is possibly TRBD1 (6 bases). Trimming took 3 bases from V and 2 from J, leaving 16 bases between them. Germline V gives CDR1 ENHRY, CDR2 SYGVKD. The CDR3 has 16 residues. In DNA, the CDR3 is TGTGCCATCAGTGACGGACTTGGCAGGGGCAACACTGAAGCTTTCTTT. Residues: CAISDGLGRGNTEAFF.

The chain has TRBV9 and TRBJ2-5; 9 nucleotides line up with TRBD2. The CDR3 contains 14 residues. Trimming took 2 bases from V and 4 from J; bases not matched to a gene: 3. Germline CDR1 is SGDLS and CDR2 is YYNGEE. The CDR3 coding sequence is TGTGCCAGCAGCGTCGGCGGGGGGGCAGAGACCCAGTACTTC. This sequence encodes CASSVGGGAETQYF.

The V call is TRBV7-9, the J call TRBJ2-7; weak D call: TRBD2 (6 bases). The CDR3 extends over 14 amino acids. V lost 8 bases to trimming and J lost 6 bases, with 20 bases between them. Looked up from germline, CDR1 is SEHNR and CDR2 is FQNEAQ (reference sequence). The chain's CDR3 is CASGPSGDVGEQYF. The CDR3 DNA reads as TGTGCCAGCGGTCCTTCGGGGGATGTTGGCGAGCAGTACTTC. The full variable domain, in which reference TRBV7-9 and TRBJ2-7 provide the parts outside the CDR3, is DTGVSQNPRHKITKRGQNVTFRCDPISEHNRLYWYRQTLGQGPEFLTYFQNEAQLEKSRLLSDRFSAERPKGSFSTLEIQRTEQGDSAMYLCASGPSGDVGEQYFGPGTRLTVT.

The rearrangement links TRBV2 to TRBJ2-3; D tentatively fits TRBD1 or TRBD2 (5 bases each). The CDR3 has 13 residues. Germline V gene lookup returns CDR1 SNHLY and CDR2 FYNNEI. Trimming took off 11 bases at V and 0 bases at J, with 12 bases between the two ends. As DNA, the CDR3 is TGTGCCGACGGGGCTGAAAGCACAGATACGCAGTATTTT. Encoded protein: CADGAESTDTQYF. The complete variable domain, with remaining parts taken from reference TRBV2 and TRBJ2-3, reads EPEVTQTPSHQVTQMGQEVILRCVPISNHLYFYWYRQILGQKVEFLVSFYNNEISEKSEIFDDQFSVERPDGSNFTLKIRSTKLEDSAMYFCADGAESTDTQYFGPGTRLTVL.

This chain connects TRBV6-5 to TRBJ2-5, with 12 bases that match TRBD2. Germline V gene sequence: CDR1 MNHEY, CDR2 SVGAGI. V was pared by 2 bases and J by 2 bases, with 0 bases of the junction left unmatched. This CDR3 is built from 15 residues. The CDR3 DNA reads TGTGCCAGCAGTTACCTAGCGGGGGGGCAAGAGACCCAGTACTTC. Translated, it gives CASSYLAGGQETQYF.

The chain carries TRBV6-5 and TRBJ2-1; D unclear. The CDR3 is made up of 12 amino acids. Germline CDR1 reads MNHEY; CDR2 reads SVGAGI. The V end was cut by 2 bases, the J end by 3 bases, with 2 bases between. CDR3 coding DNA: TGTGCCAGCAGTTACGGCTACAATGAGCAGTTCTTC. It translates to CASSYGYNEQFF.

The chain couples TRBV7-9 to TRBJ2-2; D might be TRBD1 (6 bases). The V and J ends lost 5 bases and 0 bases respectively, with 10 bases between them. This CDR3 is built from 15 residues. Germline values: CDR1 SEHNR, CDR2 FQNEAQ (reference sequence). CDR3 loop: CASSEDRSNTGELFF. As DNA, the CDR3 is TGTGCCAGCAGCGAAGACAGGTCGAACACCGGGGAGCTGTTTTTT.

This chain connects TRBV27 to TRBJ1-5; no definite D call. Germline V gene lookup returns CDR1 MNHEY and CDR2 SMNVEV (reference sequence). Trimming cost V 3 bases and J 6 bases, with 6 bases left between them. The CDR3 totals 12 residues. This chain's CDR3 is CASSFSGQPQHF. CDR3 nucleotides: TGTGCCAGCAGTTTTTCTGGTCAGCCCCAGCATTTT.

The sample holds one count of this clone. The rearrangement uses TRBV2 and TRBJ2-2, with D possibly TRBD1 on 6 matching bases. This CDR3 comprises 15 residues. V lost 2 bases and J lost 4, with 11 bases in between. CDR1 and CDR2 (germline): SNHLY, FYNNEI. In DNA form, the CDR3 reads TGTGCCAGCAGTGAATTGAGGGGGACCACCGGGGAGCTGTTTTTT. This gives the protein CASSELRGTTGELFF.

This CDR3 reads CASSLQGRLTEAFF. CDR3 sequence (DNA): TGTGCCAGCAGCTTACAGGGTCGGTTGACTGAAGCTTTCTTT. The V call is TRBV11-2, the J call TRBJ1-1, with D possibly TRBD1 on 5 matching bases. V dropped 2 bases and J dropped 5 bases, with 12 bases sitting between them. CDR3 length: 14 residues. Germline CDR1 SGHAT, CDR2 FQNNGV.

The CDR3 region is CAGSLGGGELFF. DNA of the CDR3: TGTGCCGGATCTTTAGGGGGCGGGGAGCTGTTTTTT. This sequence joins TRBV30 and TRBJ2-2; TRBD1 might be the D (6 bases). Germline V CDR1 and CDR2: GTSNPN, SVGIG (reference sequence). This CDR3 spans 12 amino acids. V lost 8 bases and J 7 bases, leaving 14 bases between the germline ends.

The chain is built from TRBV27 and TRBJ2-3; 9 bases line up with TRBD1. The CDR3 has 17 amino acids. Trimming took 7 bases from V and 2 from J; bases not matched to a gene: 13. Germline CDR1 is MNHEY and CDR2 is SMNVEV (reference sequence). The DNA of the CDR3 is TGTGCCAGCAAAGTTAGGCCGGGACAGGGTTTCACAGATACGCAGTATTTT. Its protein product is CASKVRPGQGFTDTQYF.

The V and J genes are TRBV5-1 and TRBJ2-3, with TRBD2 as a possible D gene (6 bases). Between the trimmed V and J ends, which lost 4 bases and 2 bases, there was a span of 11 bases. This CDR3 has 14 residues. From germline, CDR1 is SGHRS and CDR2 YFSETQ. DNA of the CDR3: TGCGCCAGCAGCCCGGGAGACGACACAGATACGCAGTATTTT. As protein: CASSPGDDTDTQYF.

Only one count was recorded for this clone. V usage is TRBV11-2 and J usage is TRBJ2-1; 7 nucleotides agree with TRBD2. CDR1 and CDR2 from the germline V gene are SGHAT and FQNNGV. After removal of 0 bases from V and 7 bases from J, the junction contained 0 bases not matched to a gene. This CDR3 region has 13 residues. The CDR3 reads CASSLELANEQFF. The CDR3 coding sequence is TGTGCCAGCAGCTTAGAACTAGCGAATGAGCAGTTCTTC.

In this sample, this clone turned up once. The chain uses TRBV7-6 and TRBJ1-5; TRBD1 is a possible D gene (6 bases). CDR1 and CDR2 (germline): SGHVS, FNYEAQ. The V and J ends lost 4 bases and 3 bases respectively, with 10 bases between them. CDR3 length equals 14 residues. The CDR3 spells CASSSGQPNQPQHF. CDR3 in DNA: TGTGCCAGCAGCTCCGGACAGCCCAATCAGCCCCAGCATTTT.

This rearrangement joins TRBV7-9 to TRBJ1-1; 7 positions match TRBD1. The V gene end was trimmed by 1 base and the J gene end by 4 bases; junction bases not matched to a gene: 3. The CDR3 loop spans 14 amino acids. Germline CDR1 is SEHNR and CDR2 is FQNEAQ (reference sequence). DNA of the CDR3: TGTGCCAGCAGCTTAGAAGGGGACAGCACTGAAGCTTTCTTT. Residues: CASSLEGDSTEAFF.

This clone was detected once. The CDR3 sequence: CASSPPGYNSPLHF. CDR3 nucleotides: TGTGCCAGCAGTCCCCCAGGCTATAATTCACCCCTCCACTTT. The rearrangement links TRBV6-5 to TRBJ1-6; the D is unclear. This CDR3 is built from 14 residues. V shed 5 bases and J shed 3 bases, with 8 bases lying between them. Germline assignment: CDR1 MNHEY and CDR2 SVGAGI.

In DNA, the CDR3 is TGTGCCAGCAGCCGAAACAGGGCAGGGGTTACCCTGAACACTGAAGCTTTCTTT. Its translation is CASSRNRAGVTLNTEAFF. J is TRBJ1-1 and V is TRBV4-2; D may be TRBD1 (6 bases). This CDR3 has 18 residues. Trimming pared 4 bases from V and 0 bases from J, leaving 21 bases between. The V gene's germline CDR1 is LGHNA and CDR2 YNFKEQ.

This CDR3 reads CASRERGGPVDEQFF. The CDR3 DNA reads TGTGCCAGCAGGGAGCGAGGGGGGCCGGTCGATGAGCAGTTCTTC. This chain connects TRBV4-2 to TRBJ2-1, with D tentatively TRBD1 or TRBD2 (6 bases each). The CDR3 consists of 15 residues. The ends were cut back, 6 bases at V and 8 bases at J, with 20 bases in the middle. The germline CDR1 and CDR2 sequences are LGHNA and YNFKEQ.

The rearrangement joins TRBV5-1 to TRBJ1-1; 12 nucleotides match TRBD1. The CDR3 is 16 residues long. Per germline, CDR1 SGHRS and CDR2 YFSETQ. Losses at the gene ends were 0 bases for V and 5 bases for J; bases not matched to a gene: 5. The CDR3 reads CASSLGGTGGATEAFF. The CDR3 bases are TGCGCCAGCAGCTTGGGGGGGACAGGGGGCGCGACTGAAGCTTTCTTT.

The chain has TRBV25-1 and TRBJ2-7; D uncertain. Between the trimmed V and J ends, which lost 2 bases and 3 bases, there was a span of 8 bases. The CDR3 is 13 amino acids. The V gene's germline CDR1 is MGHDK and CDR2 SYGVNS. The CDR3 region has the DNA TGTGCCAGCAGTGAACAAGAAGGCTACGAGCAGTACTTC. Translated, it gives CASSEQEGYEQYF.

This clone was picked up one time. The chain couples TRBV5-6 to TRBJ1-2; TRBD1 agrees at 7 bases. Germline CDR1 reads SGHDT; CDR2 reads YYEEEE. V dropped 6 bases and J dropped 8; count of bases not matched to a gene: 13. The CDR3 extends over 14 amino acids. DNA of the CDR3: TGTGCCAGCACCTCGACAGGGTCTAATCCGGGCTACACCTTC. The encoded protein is CASTSTGSNPGYTF.

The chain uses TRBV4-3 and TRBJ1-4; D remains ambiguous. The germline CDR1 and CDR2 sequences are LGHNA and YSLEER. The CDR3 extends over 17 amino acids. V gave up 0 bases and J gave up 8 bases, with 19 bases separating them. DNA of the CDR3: TGCGCCAGCAGCCAAGATCCTAGCCCCTCTACATGGGAAAAACTGTTTTTT. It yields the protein CASSQDPSPSTWEKLFF.

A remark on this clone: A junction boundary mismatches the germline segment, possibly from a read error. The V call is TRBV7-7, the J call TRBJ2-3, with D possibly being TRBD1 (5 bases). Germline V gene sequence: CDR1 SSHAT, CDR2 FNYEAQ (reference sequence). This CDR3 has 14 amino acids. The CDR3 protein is CASSPSPGSDTQYF. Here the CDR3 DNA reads TGTGCTAGCAGCCCCTCACCAGGGTCGGATACGCAGTATTTT.

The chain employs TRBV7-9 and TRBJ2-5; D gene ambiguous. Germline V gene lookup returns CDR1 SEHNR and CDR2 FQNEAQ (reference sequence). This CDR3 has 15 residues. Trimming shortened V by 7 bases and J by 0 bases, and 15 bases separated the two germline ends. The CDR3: CASTPTSGNQETQYF. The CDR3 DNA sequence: TGTGCCAGCACCCCTACTTCTGGGAACCAAGAGACCCAGTACTTC.

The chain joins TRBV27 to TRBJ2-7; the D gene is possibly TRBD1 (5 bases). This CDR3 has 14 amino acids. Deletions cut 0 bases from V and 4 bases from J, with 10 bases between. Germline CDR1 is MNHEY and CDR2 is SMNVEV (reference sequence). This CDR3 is CASSLSGEIYEQYF. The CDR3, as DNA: TGTGCCAGCAGTTTATCAGGGGAAATTTACGAGCAGTACTTC.

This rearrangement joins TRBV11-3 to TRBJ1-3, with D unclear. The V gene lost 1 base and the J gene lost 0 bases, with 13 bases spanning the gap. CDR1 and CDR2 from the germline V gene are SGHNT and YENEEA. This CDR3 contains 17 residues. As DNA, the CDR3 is TGTGCCAGCAGCTTAGTAGGGCAGGAACCCTCTGGAAACACCATATATTTT. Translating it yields CASSLVGQEPSGNTIYF.

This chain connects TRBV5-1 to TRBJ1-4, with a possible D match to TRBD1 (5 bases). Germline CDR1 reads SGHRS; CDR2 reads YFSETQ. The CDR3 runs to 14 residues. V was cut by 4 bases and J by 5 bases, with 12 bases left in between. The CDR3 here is CASSPRQRNEKLFF. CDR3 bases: TGCGCCAGCAGCCCCCGACAGAGAAATGAAAAACTGTTTTTT. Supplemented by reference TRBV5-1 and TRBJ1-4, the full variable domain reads KAGVTQTPRYLIKTRGQQVTLSCSPISGHRSVSWYQQTPGQGLQFLFEYFSETQRNKGNFPGRFSGRQFSNSRSEMNVSTLELGDSALYLCASSPRQRNEKLFFGSGTQLSVL.